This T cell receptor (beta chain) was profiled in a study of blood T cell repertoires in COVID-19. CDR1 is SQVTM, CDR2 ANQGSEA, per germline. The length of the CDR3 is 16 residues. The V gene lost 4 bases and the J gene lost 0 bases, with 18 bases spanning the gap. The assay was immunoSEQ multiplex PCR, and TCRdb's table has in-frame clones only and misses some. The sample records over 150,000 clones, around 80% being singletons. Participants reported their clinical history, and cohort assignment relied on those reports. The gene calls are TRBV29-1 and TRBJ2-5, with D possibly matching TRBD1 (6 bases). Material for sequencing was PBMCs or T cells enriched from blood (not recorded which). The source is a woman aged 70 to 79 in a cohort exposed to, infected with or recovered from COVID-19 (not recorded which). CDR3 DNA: TGCAGCGTTGGGGGGCTAGCTTACCCAGACCAAGAGACCCAGTACTTC. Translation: CSVGGLAYPDQETQYF.